These 17 T cell receptor beta chains were all obtained from the same sample, sequenced in a study of T cells after yellow fever vaccination. TCRdb reanalysed the 5' RACE reads using MiXCR and keeps one entry per CDR3 protein. The sample includes some 350,000 distinct CDR3 sequences, 6.2% of them seen just once. Specimen: PBMCs, collected 5 days after the yellow fever booster vaccination. The receptors stem from a man aged 30 to 45 who received the YFV17D yellow fever vaccine.

This clonotype was observed at least ten times. V usage is TRBV6-1 and J usage is TRBJ1-6, with D uncertain. Trimming shortened V by 5 bases and J by 7 bases, and 15 bases separated the two germline ends. Germline CDR1 is MNHNS and CDR2 is SASEGT. CDR3 length: 15 amino acids. CDR3 region: CASSPYRDTNSPLHF. The CDR3 bases are TGTGCCAGCAGTCCATACAGAGACACAAATTCACCCCTCCACTTT.

This clonotype was detected many times. This chain uses TRBV12-3 or TRBV12-4 with TRBJ1-1; D remains unclear. V lost 3 bases and J lost 1, with 6 bases in between. This CDR3 contains 13 residues. The CDR3 coding sequence is TGTGCCAGCAGTTTCGCTCCGAACACTGAAGCTTTCTTT. It codes for CASSFAPNTEAFF.

V is TRBV20-1 and J is TRBJ2-7; 7 positions match TRBD1. With 2 bases clipped from V and 1 base from J, the junction kept 2 bases outside the gene matches. CDR1 is DFQATT, CDR2 SNEGSKA, per germline (reference sequence). The CDR3 is 13 residues long. The CDR3 region is CSARLTGSYEQYF. The CDR3, as DNA: TGCAGTGCTAGACTGACAGGGTCCTACGAGCAGTACTTC.

This clonotype was seen many times. The V call is TRBV20-1, the J call TRBJ2-3, with a weak D call TRBD2 (5 bases). The CDR3 has 11 residues. CDR1 DFQATT and CDR2 SNEGSKA come from the germline V gene (reference sequence). V was pared by 2 bases and J by 6 bases, with 6 bases between. Written as DNA, the CDR3 is TGCAGTGCTAGAACGGGGGATACGCAGTATTTT. This translates into CSARTGDTQYF.

This clonotype was recorded at least ten times. The junction and the germline gene differ at one end; a read error may be behind it. The DNA for the CDR3 is TGCGCCAGCAGCTTGGCGGGAGGGTCAGATACGCAGTATTTT. It translates to CASSLAGGSDTQYF. V gene TRBV6-4 combines with J gene TRBJ2-3, with TRBD2 identical over 9 bases. Germline CDR1 is MRHNA and CDR2 is SNTAGT. The CDR3 extends over 14 amino acids.

This clonotype was counted at least ten times. This sequence joins TRBV28 and TRBJ1-5, with 8 bases fitting TRBD1. The CDR3 covers 15 residues. V gave up 7 bases and J gave up 8 bases; unmatched junction bases: 13. Germline loops: CDR1 MDHEN, CDR2 SYDVKM. In DNA form, the CDR3 reads TGTGCCAGCATCTCCGGGACAGGCTCGACGGAGCCCCAGCATTTT. Its translation: CASISGTGSTEPQHF. The complete variable domain, with remaining parts taken from reference TRBV28 and TRBJ1-5, reads DVKVTQSSRYLVKRTGEKVFLECVQDMDHENMFWYRQDPGLGLRLIYFSYDVKMKEKGDIPEGYSVSREKKERFSLILESASTNQTSMYLCASISGTGSTEPQHFGDGTRLSIL.

Regarding this clonotype: Germline and junction disagree at one end, which may indicate a read error. The chain couples TRBV19 to TRBJ2-1; no definite D call. From germline, CDR1 is LNHDA and CDR2 SQIVND (reference sequence). The CDR3 length is 13 residues. The CDR3 sequence: CASTPFGYNKQFF. As DNA, the CDR3 is TGTGCCAGTACTCCCTTCGGTTACAATAAGCAGTTCTTC.

This clonotype was seen a few times. J is TRBJ2-1 and V is TRBV20-1; possible D gene TRBD2, 6 bases. From germline, CDR1 is DFQATT and CDR2 SNEGSKA (reference sequence). Trimming left V 5 bases short and J 9 bases short, with 32 bases between. There are 18 residues in the CDR3. CDR3: CSAHSTRAGSMSVSEQFF. The DNA for the CDR3 is TGCAGTGCTCACTCAACGAGGGCGGGATCAATGAGCGTGAGTGAGCAGTTCTTC.

This clonotype appeared a few times. In nucleotides, the CDR3 is TGTGCCAGCAGACCAGGAAGGGCCATAACTGAAAAACTGTTTTTT. Encoded protein: CASRPGRAITEKLFF. V usage is TRBV7-9 and J usage is TRBJ1-4; no definite D call. This CDR3 spans 15 amino acids. The V gene's germline CDR1 is SEHNR and CDR2 FQNEAQ (reference sequence). V lost 6 bases to trimming and J lost 7 bases, with 18 bases between them.

This sequence joins TRBV3-1 and TRBJ1-2; maybe TRBD1 (5 bases). This CDR3 spans 13 amino acids. V was shortened by 1 base and J by 6 bases, with 9 bases between the two germline ends. The germline V gene has CDR1 LGHDT and CDR2 YNNKEL (reference sequence). The CDR3 protein is CASSQVAGNGYTF. As DNA, the CDR3 is TGTGCCAGCAGCCAAGTGGCAGGGAATGGCTACACCTTC.

The chain recombines TRBV11-2 with TRBJ2-3; D possibly matches TRBD1 or TRBD2 (5 bases each). CDR1 SGHAT and CDR2 FQNNGV come from the germline V gene. Trimming took 10 bases from V and 3 from J, leaving 11 bases between them. The CDR3 consists of 12 residues. The CDR3 DNA reads TGTGCCACCCGGGACGGGACAGATACGCAGTATTTT. Amino acid sequence: CATRDGTDTQYF.

This clonotype was picked up many times. The chain carries TRBV3-1 and TRBJ2-7; weak D call: TRBD1 (6 bases). CDR3 length equals 14 residues. Germline CDR1 is LGHDT and CDR2 is YNNKEL (reference sequence). With 3 bases removed from V and 2 bases from J, the gap between germline ends came to 11 bases. CDR3 DNA: TGTGCCAGCAGCCACTCGACAGGACCCTACGAGCAGTACTTC. Amino acid sequence: CASSHSTGPYEQYF.

At least ten counts were recorded for this clonotype. For the CDR3, the DNA is TGTGCCAGCAGCGCCTCTGCGACGCGCACTGAAGCTTTCTTT. Translating it yields CASSASATRTEAFF. The rearrangement joins TRBV9 to TRBJ1-1, with D uncertain. CDR1 and CDR2 (germline): SGDLS, YYNGEE. Trimming removed 3 bases at V and 4 bases at J, with 13 bases between. The CDR3 runs 14 residues.

This clonotype was counted ten times or more. V usage is TRBV5-1 and J usage is TRBJ2-7; 9 bases agree with TRBD1. The V and J ends lost 2 bases and 5 bases, in that order; junction bases with no gene match: 5. Germline CDR1 is SGHRS and CDR2 is YFSETQ. This CDR3 spans 14 amino acids. This CDR3 is CASSFQDRGNEQYF. The CDR3 region has the DNA TGCGCCAGCAGCTTCCAGGACAGGGGTAACGAGCAGTACTTC.

This clonotype was detected a few times. The chain couples TRBV12-3 or TRBV12-4 to TRBJ2-7; D is unresolved. The length of the CDR3 is 13 residues. Trimming shortened V by 5 bases and J by 2 bases, and 10 bases separated the two germline ends. CDR3 sequence reads: CASSLNTPYEQYF. CDR3 sequence (DNA): TGTGCCAGCAGTCTTAACACACCCTACGAGCAGTACTTC.

This clonotype was recorded at least ten times. CDR3 in amino acids: CASSFFRTSGSGNEQFF. The CDR3, as DNA: TGTGCCAGCAGTTTTTTCCGGACTAGCGGGAGTGGGAATGAGCAGTTCTTC. The gene calls are TRBV6-2 or TRBV6-3 and TRBJ2-1; 13 nucleotides agree with TRBD2. Trimming at V came to 4 bases and at J to 7 bases, leaving 10 bases not matched to a gene. CDR1 is MNHEY and CDR2 is SVGEGT in the germline V gene. This CDR3 spans 17 amino acids.

This clonotype was seen more than once but under ten times. This chain connects TRBV2 to TRBJ2-2, with D perhaps being TRBD1 or TRBD2 (5 bases each). The V end was cut by 4 bases, the J end by 5 bases, with 14 bases between. This CDR3 has 15 amino acids. Germline V CDR1 and CDR2: SNHLY, FYNNEI. The CDR3 region is CASSGGRGVTGELFF. CDR3 DNA sequence: TGTGCCAGCAGTGGTGGTAGGGGAGTAACCGGGGAGCTGTTTTTT.